A few counts support the clone carrying this T cell receptor (beta chain). What it recognizes is unknown. This entry comes from a study of T cell responses to AZD1222 COVID-19 vaccine. Study observations and caveats: Researchers report vaccine-associated CD4 TCRs spanning spike, with dominance at 160-218 and 743-854.

The data were produced by immunoSEQ multiplex PCR, yet TCRdb's version contains in-frame clones alone and is incomplete. The sample records 95,000 to 100,000 clones, roughly 84% being singletons. CDR1 is MNHEY, CDR2 SVGAGI, per germline. The CDR3 spans 15 residues. With 5 bases removed from V and 7 bases from J, the gap between germline ends came to 15 bases. The sequence came from an adult in good health. The chain couples TRBV6-5 to TRBJ1-6; D might be TRBD1 (6 bases). The sequencing here drew on peripheral blood, taken on day 0 of AZD1222 vaccination. CDR3 sequence reads: CASSSGGRGNSPLHF. The CDR3 DNA reads TGTGCCAGCAGTAGTGGCGGCAGGGGAAATTCACCCCTCCACTTT.